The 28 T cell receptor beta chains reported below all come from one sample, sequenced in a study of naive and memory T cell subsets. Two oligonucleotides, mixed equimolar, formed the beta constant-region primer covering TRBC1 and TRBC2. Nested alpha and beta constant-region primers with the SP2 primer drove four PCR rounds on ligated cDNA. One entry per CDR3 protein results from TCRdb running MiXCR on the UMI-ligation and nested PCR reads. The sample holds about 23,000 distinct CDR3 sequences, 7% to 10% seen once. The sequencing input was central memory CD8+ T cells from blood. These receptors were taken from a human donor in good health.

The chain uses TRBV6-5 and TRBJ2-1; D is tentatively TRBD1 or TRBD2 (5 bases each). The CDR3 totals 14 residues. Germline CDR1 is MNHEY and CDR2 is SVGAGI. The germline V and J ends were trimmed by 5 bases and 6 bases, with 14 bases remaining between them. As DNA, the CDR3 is TGTGCCAGCAGTGTTAGGCCGGGACCCAATGAGCAGTTCTTC. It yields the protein CASSVRPGPNEQFF.

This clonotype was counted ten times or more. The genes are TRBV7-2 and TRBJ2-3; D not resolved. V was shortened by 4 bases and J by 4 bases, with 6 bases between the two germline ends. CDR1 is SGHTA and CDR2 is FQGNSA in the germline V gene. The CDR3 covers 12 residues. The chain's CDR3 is CASSYGSDTQYF. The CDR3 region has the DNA TGTGCCAGCAGCTATGGATCAGATACGCAGTATTTT.

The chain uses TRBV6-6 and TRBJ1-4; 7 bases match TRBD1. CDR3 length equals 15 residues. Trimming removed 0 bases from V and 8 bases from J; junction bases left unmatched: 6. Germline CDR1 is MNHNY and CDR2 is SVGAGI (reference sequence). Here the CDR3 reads CASSYSSRGDEKLFF. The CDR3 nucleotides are TGTGCCAGCAGTTACTCGAGCAGGGGGGACGAAAAACTGTTTTTT.

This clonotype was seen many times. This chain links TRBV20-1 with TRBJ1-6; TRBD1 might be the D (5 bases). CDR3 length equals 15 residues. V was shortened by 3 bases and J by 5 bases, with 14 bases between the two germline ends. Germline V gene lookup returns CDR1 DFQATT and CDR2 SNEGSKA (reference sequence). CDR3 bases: TGCAGTGCTAGGGACATACTTACCGATAATTCACCCCTCCACTTT. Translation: CSARDILTDNSPLHF.

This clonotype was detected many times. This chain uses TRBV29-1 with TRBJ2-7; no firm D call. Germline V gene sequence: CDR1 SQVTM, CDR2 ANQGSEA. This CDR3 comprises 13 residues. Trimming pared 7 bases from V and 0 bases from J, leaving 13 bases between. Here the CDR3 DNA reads TGCAGCGCGAGCGCAGAAAGCTCCTACGAGCAGTACTTC. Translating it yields CSASAESSYEQYF.

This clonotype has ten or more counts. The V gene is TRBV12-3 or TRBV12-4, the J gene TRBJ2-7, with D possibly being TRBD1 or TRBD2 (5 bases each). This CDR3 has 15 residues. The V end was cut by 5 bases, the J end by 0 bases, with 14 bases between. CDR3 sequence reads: CASSPRDRSSYEQYF. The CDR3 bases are TGTGCCAGCAGTCCGAGGGACCGAAGCTCCTACGAGCAGTACTTC.

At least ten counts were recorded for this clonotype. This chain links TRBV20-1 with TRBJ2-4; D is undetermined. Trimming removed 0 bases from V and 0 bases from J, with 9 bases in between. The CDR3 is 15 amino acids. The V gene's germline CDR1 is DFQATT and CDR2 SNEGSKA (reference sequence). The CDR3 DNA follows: TGCAGTGCTAGAGATGGCGTGGAAGCCAAAAACATTCAGTACTTC. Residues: CSARDGVEAKNIQYF.

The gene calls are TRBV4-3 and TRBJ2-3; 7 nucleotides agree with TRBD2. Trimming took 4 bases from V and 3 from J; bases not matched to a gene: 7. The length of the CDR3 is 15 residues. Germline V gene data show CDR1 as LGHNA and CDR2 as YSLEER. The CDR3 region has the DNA TGCGCCAGCAGCCGGGGGGGGGGACCAACAGATACGCAGTATTTT. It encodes CASSRGGGPTDTQYF.

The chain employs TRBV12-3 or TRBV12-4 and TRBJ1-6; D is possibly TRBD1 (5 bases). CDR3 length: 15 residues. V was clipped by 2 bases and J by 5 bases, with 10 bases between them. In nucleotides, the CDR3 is TGTGCCAGCAGTTTATCACAGGACCATAATTCACCCCTCCACTTT. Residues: CASSLSQDHNSPLHF.

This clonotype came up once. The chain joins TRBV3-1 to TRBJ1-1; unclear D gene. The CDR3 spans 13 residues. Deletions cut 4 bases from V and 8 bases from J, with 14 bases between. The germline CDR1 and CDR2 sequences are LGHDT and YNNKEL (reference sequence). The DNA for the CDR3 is TGTGCCAGCAGCCCTCTTCCAGCCGGCGAAGCTTTCTTT. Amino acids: CASSPLPAGEAFF. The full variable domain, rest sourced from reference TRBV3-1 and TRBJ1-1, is DTAVSQTPKYLVTQMGNDKSIKCEQNLGHDTMYWYKQDSKKFLKIMFSYNNKELIINETVPNRFSPKSPDKAHLNLHINSLELGDSAVYFCASSPLPAGEAFFGQGTRLTVV.

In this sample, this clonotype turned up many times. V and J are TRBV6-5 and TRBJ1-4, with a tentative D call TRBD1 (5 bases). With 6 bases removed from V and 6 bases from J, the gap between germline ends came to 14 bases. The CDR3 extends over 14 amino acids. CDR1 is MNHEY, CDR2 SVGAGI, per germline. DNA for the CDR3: TGTGCCAGCAGCTTCGACAGTGCGGATGAAAAACTGTTTTTT. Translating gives CASSFDSADEKLFF.

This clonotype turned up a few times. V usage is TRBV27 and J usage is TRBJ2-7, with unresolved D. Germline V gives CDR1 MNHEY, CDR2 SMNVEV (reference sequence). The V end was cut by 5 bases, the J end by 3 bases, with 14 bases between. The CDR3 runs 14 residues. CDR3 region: CASSPTNDGYEQYF. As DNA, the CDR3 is TGTGCCAGCAGTCCTACGAACGACGGCTACGAGCAGTACTTC.

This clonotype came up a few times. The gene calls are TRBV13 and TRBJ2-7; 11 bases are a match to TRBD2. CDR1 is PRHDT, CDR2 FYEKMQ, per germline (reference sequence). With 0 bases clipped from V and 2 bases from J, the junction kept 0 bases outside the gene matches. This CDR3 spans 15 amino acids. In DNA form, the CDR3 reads TGTGCCAGCAGCTTAGGGACTAGCGGGACCTACGAGCAGTACTTC. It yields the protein CASSLGTSGTYEQYF.

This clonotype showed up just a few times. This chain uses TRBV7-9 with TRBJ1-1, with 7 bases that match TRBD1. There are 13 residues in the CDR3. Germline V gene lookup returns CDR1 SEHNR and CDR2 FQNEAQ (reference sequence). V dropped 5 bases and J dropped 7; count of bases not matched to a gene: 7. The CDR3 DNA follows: TGTGCCAGCAGCCCGGGACAGAGCTATGAAGCTTTCTTT. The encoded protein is CASSPGQSYEAFF.

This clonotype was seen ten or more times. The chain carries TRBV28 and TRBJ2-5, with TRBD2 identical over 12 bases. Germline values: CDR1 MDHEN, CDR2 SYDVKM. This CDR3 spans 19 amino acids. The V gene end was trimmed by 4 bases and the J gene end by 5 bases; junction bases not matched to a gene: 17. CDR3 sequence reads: CASSSLGLAGGPLEETQYF. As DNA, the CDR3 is TGTGCCAGCAGTTCTCTAGGCCTAGCGGGAGGGCCTTTGGAGGAGACCCAGTACTTC.

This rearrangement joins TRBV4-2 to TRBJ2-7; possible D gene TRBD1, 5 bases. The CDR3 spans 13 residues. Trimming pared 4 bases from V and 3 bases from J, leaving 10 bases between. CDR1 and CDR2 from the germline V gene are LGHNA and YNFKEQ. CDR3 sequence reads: CASSPDNDYEQYF. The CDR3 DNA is TGTGCCAGCAGCCCGGACAACGACTACGAGCAGTACTTC.

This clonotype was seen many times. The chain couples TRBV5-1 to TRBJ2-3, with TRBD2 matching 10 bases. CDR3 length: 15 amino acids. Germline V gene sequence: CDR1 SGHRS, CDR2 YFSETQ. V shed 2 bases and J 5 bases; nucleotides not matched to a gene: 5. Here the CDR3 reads CASSFGTSEIDTQYF. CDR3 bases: TGCGCCAGCAGCTTCGGGACTAGCGAGATAGATACGCAGTATTTT.

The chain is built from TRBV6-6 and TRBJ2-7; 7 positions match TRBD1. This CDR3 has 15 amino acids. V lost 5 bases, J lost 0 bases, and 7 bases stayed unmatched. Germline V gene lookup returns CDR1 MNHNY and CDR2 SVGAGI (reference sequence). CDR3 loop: CASSIQGDSSYEQYF. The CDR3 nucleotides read TGTGCCAGCAGTATCCAGGGGGATAGCTCCTACGAGCAGTACTTC.

Here the CDR3 reads CAISPGTGDSETQYF. DNA of the CDR3: TGTGCCATCAGCCCGGGGACCGGCGATTCAGAGACCCAGTACTTC. The chain employs TRBV10-3 and TRBJ2-5, with D perhaps matching TRBD1 or TRBD2 (5 bases each). The CDR3 consists of 15 residues. Trimming removed 6 bases at V and 4 bases at J, with 18 bases between. Germline CDR1 reads ENHRY; CDR2 reads SYGVKD.

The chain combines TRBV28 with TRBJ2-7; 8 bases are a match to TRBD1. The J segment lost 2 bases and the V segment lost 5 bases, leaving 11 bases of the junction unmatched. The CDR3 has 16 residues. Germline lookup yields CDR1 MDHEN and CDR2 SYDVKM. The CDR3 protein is CASSLPLRTGTYEQYF. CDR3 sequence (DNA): TGTGCCAGCAGTCTGCCACTTCGGACAGGGACCTACGAGCAGTACTTC. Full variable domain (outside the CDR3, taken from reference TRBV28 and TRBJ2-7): DVKVTQSSRYLVKRTGEKVFLECVQDMDHENMFWYRQDPGLGLRLIYFSYDVKMKEKGDIPEGYSVSREKKERFSLILESASTNQTSMYLCASSLPLRTGTYEQYFGPGTRLTVT.

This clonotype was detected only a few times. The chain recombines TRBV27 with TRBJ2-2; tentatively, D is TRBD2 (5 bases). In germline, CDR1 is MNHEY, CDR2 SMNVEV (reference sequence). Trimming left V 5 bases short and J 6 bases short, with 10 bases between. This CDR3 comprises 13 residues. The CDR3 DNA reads TGTGCCAGCAGTGTCGGGGTTTCCGGGGAGCTGTTTTTT. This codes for CASSVGVSGELFF.

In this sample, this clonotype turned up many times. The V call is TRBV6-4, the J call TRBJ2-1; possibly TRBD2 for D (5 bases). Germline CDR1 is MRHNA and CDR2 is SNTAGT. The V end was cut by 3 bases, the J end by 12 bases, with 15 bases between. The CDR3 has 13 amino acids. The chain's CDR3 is CASSDEEADPQFF. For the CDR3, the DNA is TGTGCCAGCAGTGATGAGGAGGCGGACCCGCAGTTCTTC.

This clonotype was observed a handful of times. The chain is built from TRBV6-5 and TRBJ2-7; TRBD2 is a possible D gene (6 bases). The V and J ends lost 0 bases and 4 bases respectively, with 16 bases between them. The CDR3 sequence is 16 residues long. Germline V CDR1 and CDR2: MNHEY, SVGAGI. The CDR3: CASSYSSSGERYEQYF. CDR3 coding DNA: TGTGCCAGCAGTTACTCCAGTTCGGGGGAGCGGTACGAGCAGTACTTC.

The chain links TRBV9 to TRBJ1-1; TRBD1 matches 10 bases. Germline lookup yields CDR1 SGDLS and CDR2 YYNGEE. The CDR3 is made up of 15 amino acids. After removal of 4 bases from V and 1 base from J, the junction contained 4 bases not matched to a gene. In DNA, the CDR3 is TGTGCCAGCAGCCCTCGGACAGGGGGGAACACTGAAGCTTTCTTT. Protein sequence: CASSPRTGGNTEAFF.

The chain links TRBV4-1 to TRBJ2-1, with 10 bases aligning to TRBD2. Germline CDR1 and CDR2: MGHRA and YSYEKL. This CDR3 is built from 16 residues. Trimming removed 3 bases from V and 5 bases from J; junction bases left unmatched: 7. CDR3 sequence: CASSQLGLARDNEQFF. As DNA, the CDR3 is TGCGCCAGCAGCCAGCTGGGACTAGCGAGAGACAATGAGCAGTTCTTC.

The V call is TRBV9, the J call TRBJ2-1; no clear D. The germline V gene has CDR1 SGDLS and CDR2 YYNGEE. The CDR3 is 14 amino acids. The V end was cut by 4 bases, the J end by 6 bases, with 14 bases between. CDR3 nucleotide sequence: TGTGCCAGCAGCCCCCGTCAGTGGTTCAATGAGCAGTTCTTC. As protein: CASSPRQWFNEQFF.

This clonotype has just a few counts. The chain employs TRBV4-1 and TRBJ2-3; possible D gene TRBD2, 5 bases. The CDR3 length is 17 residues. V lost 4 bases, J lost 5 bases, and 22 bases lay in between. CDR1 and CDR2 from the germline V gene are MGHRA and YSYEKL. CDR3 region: CASSPPLGEAGGDTQYF. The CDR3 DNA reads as TGCGCCAGCAGCCCCCCCCTCGGAGAGGCGGGTGGAGATACGCAGTATTTT.

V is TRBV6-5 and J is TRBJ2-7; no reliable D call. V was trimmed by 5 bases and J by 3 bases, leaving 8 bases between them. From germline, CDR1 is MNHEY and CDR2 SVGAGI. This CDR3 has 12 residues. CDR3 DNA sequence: TGTGCCAGCAGTCCACCGGGCTACGAGCAGTACTTC. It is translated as CASSPPGYEQYF.